Below are 27 T cell receptor beta chains sequenced from a single sample in a study of blood T cell repertoires in COVID-19. Measured with immunoSEQ multiplex PCR; TCRdb has only the in-frame clones, and not every one. The sample includes approximately 170,000 clones, around 83% of them seen just once. What was sequenced was peripheral blood. The receptors derive from a man between 70 and 80 years old who had recovered from COVID-19.

The chain uses TRBV7-2 and TRBJ2-3; TRBD2 aligns across 7 bases. This CDR3 region has 14 residues. CDR1 SGHTA and CDR2 FQGNSA come from the germline V gene. Unmatched junction bases numbered 3, after V lost 6 bases and J lost 0 bases. The CDR3 nucleotides are TGTGCCAGCAGGGGGGGGTTCAGCACAGATACGCAGTATTTT. Translation: CASRGGFSTDTQYF.

V gene TRBV5-4 combines with J gene TRBJ2-1; TRBD2 aligns across 7 bases. This CDR3 region has 16 residues. The germline V gene has CDR1 SGHNT and CDR2 YYREEE (reference sequence). V lost 4 bases and J lost 7; bases outside the gene matches: 14. CDR3 in DNA: TGTGCCAGCAGCCGGACCCTAGCGGACACGGTGAATGAGCAGTTCTTC. Translating gives CASSRTLADTVNEQFF. The whole variable domain, filled in from reference TRBV5-4 and TRBJ2-1, reads ETGVTQSPTHLIKTRGQQVTLRCSSQSGHNTVSWYQQALGQGPQFIFQYYREEENGRGNFPPRFSGLQFPNYSSELNVNALELDDSALYLCASSRTLADTVNEQFFGPGTRLTVL.

The V and J genes are TRBV5-1 and TRBJ2-5; 9 bases fit TRBD1. Per germline, CDR1 SGHRS and CDR2 YFSETQ. CDR3 length equals 14 residues. V lost 3 bases and J lost 4; bases outside the gene matches: 4. Here the CDR3 reads CASSYGTGRETQYF. DNA for the CDR3: TGCGCCAGCAGCTATGGGACAGGGAGAGAGACCCAGTACTTC.

The rearrangement joins TRBV28 to TRBJ2-2; 7 bases fit TRBD2. Germline CDR1 reads MDHEN; CDR2 reads SYDVKM. Trimming at V came to 7 bases and at J to 6 bases, leaving 14 bases not matched to a gene. CDR3 length equals 16 residues. The CDR3 DNA sequence: TGTGCCAGCACCATACCCGGACTAGGAAAATCCGGGGAGCTGTTTTTT. It yields the protein CASTIPGLGKSGELFF.

The rearrangement links TRBV19 to TRBJ2-2; D perhaps matches TRBD1 (6 bases). The CDR3 is 15 amino acids. From germline, CDR1 is LNHDA and CDR2 SQIVND (reference sequence). V gave up 1 base and J gave up 6 bases, with 12 bases separating them. The CDR3 spells CASSIVGQRAGELFF. The CDR3 DNA follows: TGTGCCAGTAGTATAGTCGGACAGCGTGCCGGGGAGCTGTTTTTT.

J is TRBJ2-3 and V is TRBV5-1, with 9 positions matching TRBD1. The CDR3 runs to 15 residues. Germline V gene sequence: CDR1 SGHRS, CDR2 YFSETQ. With V trimmed by 5 bases and J by 2 bases, 6 bases remained unmatched. In DNA, the CDR3 is TGCGCCAGCAGACTAACAGGGGGCGACACAGATACGCAGTATTTT. It yields the protein CASRLTGGDTDTQYF.

The rearrangement uses TRBV18 and TRBJ1-2; D gene unclear. V shed 6 bases and J shed 0 bases, with 14 bases lying between them. The CDR3 loop spans 15 amino acids. Germline CDR1 and CDR2: KGHSH and LQKENI. CDR3 amino acids: CASSPFDNANYGYTF. CDR3 DNA sequence: TGTGCCAGCTCCCCTTTCGACAATGCTAACTATGGCTACACCTTC.

This clone has more than one count but fewer than ten. The V gene is TRBV7-9, the J gene TRBJ2-5; D is perhaps TRBD2 (5 bases). The CDR3 spans 15 residues. V lost 0 bases and J lost 1, with 9 bases in between. Per germline, CDR1 SEHNR and CDR2 FQNEAQ (reference sequence). The CDR3 DNA is TGTGCCAGCAGCTTAGCACGGGGAACCCAAGAGACCCAGTACTTC. Residues: CASSLARGTQETQYF. The full variable domain, completed using reference TRBV7-9 and TRBJ2-5, is DTGVSQNPRHKITKRGQNVTFRCDPISEHNRLYWYRQTLGQGPEFLTYFQNEAQLEKSRLLSDRFSAERPKGSFSTLEIQRTEQGDSAMYLCASSLARGTQETQYFGPGTRLLVL.

The chain combines TRBV7-9 with TRBJ2-1, with D possibly being TRBD1 (5 bases). Germline V gene lookup returns CDR1 SEHNR and CDR2 FQNEAQ (reference sequence). V was trimmed by 1 base and J by 0 bases, leaving 7 bases between them. CDR3 size: 15 residues. The CDR3 coding sequence is TGTGCCAGCAGCTTAGGTCAGGGCTCCTACAATGAGCAGTTCTTC. It is translated as CASSLGQGSYNEQFF.

The rearrangement joins TRBV27 to TRBJ2-7; 8 bases match TRBD2. V dropped 6 bases and J dropped 0; count of bases not matched to a gene: 7. The CDR3 extends over 15 amino acids. Germline CDR1 is MNHEY and CDR2 is SMNVEV (reference sequence). In DNA, the CDR3 is TGTGCCAGCAGACCGACTAGCGCCCCCTCCTACGAGCAGTACTTC. Its translation: CASRPTSAPSYEQYF.

The gene calls are TRBV29-1 and TRBJ2-1; D gene unclear. There are 12 residues in the CDR3. Trimming removed 7 bases from V and 3 bases from J, with 10 bases in between. CDR1 and CDR2 (germline): SQVTM, ANQGSEA. CDR3: CSAPYDYNEQFF. The CDR3 nucleotides read TGCAGCGCCCCCTATGACTACAATGAGCAGTTCTTC.

This sequence joins TRBV5-4 and TRBJ2-7; tentatively, D is TRBD2 (6 bases). The CDR3 has 13 amino acids. V lost 0 bases to trimming and J lost 6 bases, with 10 bases between them. CDR1 and CDR2 (germline): SGHNT, YYREEE (reference sequence). The chain's CDR3 is CASSLERATEQYF. As DNA, the CDR3 is TGTGCCAGCAGCTTGGAGCGGGCTACCGAGCAGTACTTC.

V and J are TRBV29-1 and TRBJ2-7; maybe TRBD2 (7 bases). Germline CDR1 and CDR2: SQVTM and ANQGSEA. The V end lost 7 bases, the J end lost 3 bases, and 16 bases lay between the germline ends. The CDR3 is made up of 13 amino acids. The CDR3 protein is CSAQKGEGYEQYF. The CDR3 nucleotides are TGCAGCGCCCAAAAGGGGGAGGGCTACGAGCAGTACTTC.

V gene TRBV6-5 combines with J gene TRBJ1-2; D gene unclear. The CDR3 has 14 amino acids. Trimming removed 8 bases from V and 3 bases from J, with 16 bases in between. Germline V lookup: CDR1 MNHEY, CDR2 SVGAGI. The CDR3 loop is CASEPLPPYYGYTF. CDR3 DNA sequence: TGTGCCAGCGAGCCCCTTCCTCCCTACTATGGCTACACCTTC.

This clone was seen a single time. Written as DNA, the CDR3 is TGCGCCAGCAGCTTGGCGCTGGACACGTTCCCGGCTTTCTTT. This encodes CASSLALDTFPAFF. V is TRBV5-1 and J is TRBJ1-1; D is perhaps TRBD1 (5 bases). V lost 0 bases and J 11 bases, leaving 17 bases between the germline ends. This CDR3 region has 14 residues. Germline CDR1 and CDR2: SGHRS and YFSETQ.

V usage is TRBV18 and J usage is TRBJ1-1; D is unclear. CDR3 length equals 15 residues. From germline, CDR1 is KGHSH and CDR2 LQKENI. V gave up 3 bases and J gave up 0 bases, with 11 bases separating them. The CDR3: CASSPVSEVNTEAFF. In DNA form, the CDR3 reads TGTGCCAGCTCACCGGTGAGTGAGGTGAACACTGAAGCTTTCTTT.

The rearrangement uses TRBV3-1 (or the pseudogene TRBV3-2) and TRBJ1-3; 10 nucleotides match TRBD1. The CDR3 consists of 16 residues. Trimming at V came to 6 bases and at J to 3 bases, leaving 8 bases not matched to a gene. The germline V gene encodes CDR1 LGHDT and CDR2 YNNKEL (reference sequence). The CDR3 sequence is CASRSTGTGVGNTIYF. The CDR3 coding sequence is TGTGCCAGCAGGTCCACCGGGACAGGGGTTGGAAACACCATATATTTT.

This sequence joins TRBV5-4 and TRBJ2-3; no clear D gene. Trimming shortened V by 3 bases and J by 0 bases, and 11 bases separated the two germline ends. This CDR3 region has 15 residues. CDR1 is SGHNT and CDR2 is YYREEE in the germline V gene (reference sequence). The CDR3 is CASSSELYSTDTQYF. The CDR3, as DNA: TGTGCCAGCAGCTCGGAACTATACAGCACAGATACGCAGTATTTT.

The chain links TRBV5-1 to TRBJ1-2, with 7 positions matching TRBD1. V gave up 0 bases and J gave up 6 bases; unmatched junction bases: 5. CDR1 and CDR2 (germline): SGHRS, YFSETQ. There are 14 residues in the CDR3. CDR3 loop: CASSLEGTVNGYTF. DNA for the CDR3: TGCGCCAGCAGCTTGGAGGGGACAGTCAATGGCTACACCTTC.

The chain combines TRBV30 with TRBJ2-1, with TRBD2 matching 11 bases. V was clipped by 3 bases and J by 0 bases; unmatched bases: 13. Germline V CDR1 and CDR2: GTSNPN, SVGIG (reference sequence). The CDR3 is 19 residues long. The CDR3: CAWRTWTSGLPSSYNEQFF. The DNA for the CDR3 is TGTGCCTGGAGAACCTGGACTAGCGGGCTTCCCAGCTCCTACAATGAGCAGTTCTTC.

The gene calls are TRBV10-2 and TRBJ1-1; maybe TRBD1 (6 bases). This CDR3 comprises 12 residues. Germline V gene sequence: CDR1 WSHSY, CDR2 SAAADI. V shed 6 bases and J shed 4 bases, with 9 bases lying between them. CDR3 sequence reads: CASRDSSTEAFF. The DNA of the CDR3 is TGCGCCAGCAGGGACAGCAGCACTGAAGCTTTCTTT.

The rearrangement uses TRBV27 and TRBJ1-1, with D possibly matching TRBD1 (6 bases). Trimming removed 6 bases at V and 0 bases at J, with 8 bases between. The V gene's germline CDR1 is MNHEY and CDR2 SMNVEV (reference sequence). The CDR3 is 13 residues long. CDR3 sequence (DNA): TGTGCCAGCAGATGGACAGTGAACACTGAAGCTTTCTTT. It codes for CASRWTVNTEAFF.

This sequence joins TRBV10-3 and TRBJ2-7; D unresolved. Germline V gene data show CDR1 as ENHRY and CDR2 as SYGVKD. V was clipped by 2 bases and J by 1 base, with 3 bases between them. This CDR3 comprises 12 residues. The CDR3 bases are TGTGCCATCAGTGAGCAGTCCTACGAGCAGTACTTC. Translating gives CAISEQSYEQYF.

The chain employs TRBV7-3 and TRBJ2-2; the D gene is possibly TRBD2 (6 bases). The CDR3 contains 17 residues. In germline, CDR1 is SGHTA, CDR2 FQGTGA. V was clipped by 2 bases and J by 0 bases, with 13 bases between them. The CDR3, as DNA: TGTGCCAGCAGCTTATGGGCTAGCGTATCGAACACCGGGGAGCTGTTTTTT. Its translation: CASSLWASVSNTGELFF.

In nucleotides, the CDR3 is TGTGCCAGCAGCGCTTTAGCGGGGGGGGGTGAGCAGTTCTTC. Encoded protein: CASSALAGGGEQFF. The chain joins TRBV9 to TRBJ2-1; TRBD2 aligns across 11 bases. V dropped 3 bases and J dropped 9; count of bases not matched to a gene: 5. The CDR3 length is 14 residues. The V gene's germline CDR1 is SGDLS and CDR2 YYNGEE.

As DNA, the CDR3 is TGTGCCAGCAGTTCCACAGGTGAAAAACTGTTTTTT. Amino acid sequence: CASSSTGEKLFF. The chain is built from TRBV12-3 or TRBV12-4 and TRBJ1-4; TRBD1 might be the D (5 bases). V lost 4 bases, J lost 7 bases, and 7 bases lay in between. This CDR3 has 12 residues.

The gene calls are TRBV30 and TRBJ1-5; a weak D match, TRBD1 (5 bases). V gave up 0 bases and J gave up 7 bases, with 16 bases separating them. This CDR3 region has 15 residues. The germline gives CDR1 GTSNPN, CDR2 SVGIG (reference sequence). The CDR3 sequence is CAWSVRGRKGQPQHF. The CDR3 nucleotides read TGTGCCTGGAGTGTACGCGGCCGTAAGGGGCAGCCCCAGCATTTT.